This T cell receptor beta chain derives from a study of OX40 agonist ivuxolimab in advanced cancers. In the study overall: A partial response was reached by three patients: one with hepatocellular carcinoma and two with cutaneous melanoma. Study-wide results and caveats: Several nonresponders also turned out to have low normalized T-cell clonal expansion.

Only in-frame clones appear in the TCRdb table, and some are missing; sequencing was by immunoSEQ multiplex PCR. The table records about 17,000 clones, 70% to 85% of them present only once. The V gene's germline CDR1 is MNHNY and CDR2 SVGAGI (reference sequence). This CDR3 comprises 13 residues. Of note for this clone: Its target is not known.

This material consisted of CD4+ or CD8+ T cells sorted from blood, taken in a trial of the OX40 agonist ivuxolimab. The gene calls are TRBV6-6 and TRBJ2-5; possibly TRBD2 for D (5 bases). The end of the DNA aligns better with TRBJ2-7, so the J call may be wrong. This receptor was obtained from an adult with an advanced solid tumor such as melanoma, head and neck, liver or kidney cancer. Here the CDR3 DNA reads TGTGCCAGCAGTTACGGACTCTCCTACGAGCAGTACTTC. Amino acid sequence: CASSYGLSYEQYF.